These 9 T cell receptor beta chains were sequenced from one sample in a study of cytomegalovirus exposure and HLA in healthy donors. 60 Vbeta and 13 Jbeta primers were used in PCR. The table came from immunoSEQ multiplex PCR; TCRdb's copy has only in-frame clones and leaves some out. Altogether approximately 95,000 clones are present, 78% being singletons, with the ten largest covering roughly 4.3%. Sequencing input: PBMCs. The origin of the receptors is a woman aged 35 to 49 in good health and CMV-seropositive.

The rearrangement links TRBV11-2 to TRBJ2-7, with TRBD1 matching over 7 bases. Germline values: CDR1 SGHAT, CDR2 FQNNGV. V trimming: 6 bases; J trimming: 6 bases; junction bases outside the gene matches: 8. This CDR3 contains 13 residues. Here the CDR3 DNA reads TGTGCCAGCAGGGAGGACAGGCGTGGCGAGCAGTACTTC. It specifies CASREDRRGEQYF.

The chain has TRBV30 and TRBJ2-7, with 10 bases fitting TRBD1. CDR3 length: 14 amino acids. V lost 1 base, J lost 6 bases, and 6 bases stayed unmatched. Per the germline V gene, CDR1 is GTSNPN and CDR2 is SVGIG (reference sequence). The DNA of the CDR3 is TGTGCCTGGAGTGCCCCGGGACAGGGGTTCGAGCAGTACTTC. Protein: CAWSAPGQGFEQYF.

This clone came up a few times. J is TRBJ1-4 and V is TRBV7-9; D is unclear. V lost 2 bases and J lost 6, with 19 bases in between. Germline V gene data show CDR1 as SEHNR and CDR2 as FQNEAQ (reference sequence). This CDR3 comprises 17 residues. CDR3 bases: TGTGCCAGCAGCTTATTGTCCGGGAGGAGTCGGGATGAAAAACTGTTTTTT. Residues: CASSLLSGRSRDEKLFF. Using reference TRBV7-9 and TRBJ1-4 for the parts outside the CDR3, the full variable domain is DTGVSQNPRHKITKRGQNVTFRCDPISEHNRLYWYRQTLGQGPEFLTYFQNEAQLEKSRLLSDRFSAERPKGSFSTLEIQRTEQGDSAMYLCASSLLSGRSRDEKLFFGSGTQLSVL.

This sequence joins TRBV10-3 and TRBJ2-3; 10 bases align to TRBD2. CDR1 and CDR2 from the germline V gene are ENHRY and SYGVKD. V lost 4 bases, J lost 5 bases, and 3 bases stayed unmatched. This CDR3 is built from 14 residues. The CDR3 nucleotides are TGTGCCATCAGTGCTAGCGGGAGTGGAGATACGCAGTATTTT. Protein: CAISASGSGDTQYF.

The chain combines TRBV25-1 with TRBJ2-7; D is undetermined. Germline-derived CDR1 and CDR2 are MGHDK and SYGVNS. Trimming stripped 3 bases from V and 3 bases from J, with 15 bases between. This CDR3 spans 15 amino acids. The CDR3 region has the DNA TGTGCCAGCAGTGATGTCGGTCTCGGTGACTACGAGCAGTACTTC. Its protein product is CASSDVGLGDYEQYF.

This clone was counted once. This rearrangement joins TRBV29-1 to TRBJ2-6; D remains unclear. V was trimmed by 6 bases and J by 4 bases, leaving 10 bases between them. The CDR3 is 13 residues long. The germline V gene encodes CDR1 SQVTM and CDR2 ANQGSEA. The CDR3 loop reads CSVRTQGANVLTF. CDR3 DNA sequence: TGCAGCGTAAGAACACAGGGGGCCAACGTCCTGACTTTC. Full variable domain (missing parts from reference TRBV29-1 and TRBJ2-6): SAVISQKPSRDICQRGTSLTIQCQVDSQVTMMFWYRQQPGQSLTLIATANQGSEATYESGFVIDKFPISRPNLTFSTLTVSNMSPEDSSIYLCSVRTQGANVLTFGAGSRLTVL.

The chain joins TRBV5-4 to TRBJ1-2; 7 bases agree with TRBD1. V gave up 4 bases and J gave up 8 bases; unmatched junction bases: 14. The CDR3 has 15 residues. Germline assignment: CDR1 SGHNT and CDR2 YYREEE (reference sequence). The DNA for the CDR3 is TGTGCCAGCAGCCTACGGACAGGATTAATGTTAGGCTACACCTTC. Its protein is CASSLRTGLMLGYTF.

The V call is TRBV11-3, the J call TRBJ2-3, with TRBD2 identical over 13 bases. The CDR3 is 16 amino acids. V trimming: 5 bases; J trimming: 4 bases; junction bases outside the gene matches: 6. Germline V gives CDR1 SGHNT, CDR2 YENEEA. The CDR3 protein is CASSVGLAGVADTQYF. CDR3 nucleotides: TGTGCCAGCAGCGTCGGACTAGCGGGAGTGGCAGATACGCAGTATTTT.

The chain joins TRBV27 to TRBJ2-1; the match to TRBD1 covers 9 bases. Unmatched junction bases numbered 4, after V lost 5 bases and J lost 2 bases. Germline V gene data show CDR1 as MNHEY and CDR2 as SMNVEV (reference sequence). This CDR3 is 15 amino acids long. The CDR3 loop is CASSLTGGAYNEQFF. The CDR3 coding sequence is TGTGCCAGCAGTCTCACAGGGGGCGCCTACAATGAGCAGTTCTTC.